Presented here are 16 T cell receptor beta chains from one specimen sequenced in a study of blood T cell repertoires in COVID-19. Measured with immunoSEQ multiplex PCR; TCRdb has only the in-frame clones, and not every one. The sample yields more than 200,000 clones, under 90% seen once. The sequenced sample was PBMCs or T cells enriched from blood (not recorded which). The receptors stem from a man in his forties who had recovered from COVID-19.

V usage is TRBV5-5 and J usage is TRBJ1-2; no clear D. Germline assignment: CDR1 SGHKS and CDR2 YYEKEE (reference sequence). V was pared by 0 bases and J by 3 bases, with 6 bases between. This CDR3 is built from 13 residues. CDR3 residues: CASSLDTYYGYTF. The CDR3 nucleotides are TGTGCCAGCAGCTTGGACACCTACTATGGCTACACCTTC. The variable domain in full, with the rest retrieved from reference TRBV5-5 and TRBJ1-2, is DAGVTQSPTHLIKTRGQQVTLRCSPISGHKSVSWYQQVLGQGPQFIFQYYEKEERGRGNFPDRFSARQFPNYSSELNVNALLLGDSALYLCASSLDTYYGYTFGSGTRLTVV.

The chain carries TRBV11-1 and TRBJ2-3; 9 bases are a match to TRBD1. The CDR3 is 16 residues long. Per the germline V gene, CDR1 is SGHAT and CDR2 is FQDESV (reference sequence). V trimming: 1 base; J trimming: 2 bases; junction bases outside the gene matches: 4. In nucleotides, the CDR3 is TGTGCCAGCAGCTTAGTAGGACAGGGGAACACAGATACGCAGTATTTT. Protein product: CASSLVGQGNTDTQYF.

The V call is TRBV15, the J call TRBJ1-5; tentatively, D is TRBD1 (5 bases). CDR1 is LNHNV and CDR2 is YYDKDF in the germline V gene (reference sequence). The CDR3 loop spans 14 amino acids. Trimming removed 9 bases at V and 4 bases at J, with 16 bases between. The CDR3 DNA follows: TGTGCCACGTTTGGGGAGGGGAAGAATCAGCCCCAGCATTTT. Protein: CATFGEGKNQPQHF.

V usage is TRBV20-1 and J usage is TRBJ2-3, with D perhaps matching TRBD2 (6 bases). Trimming took off 3 bases at V and 1 base at J, with 11 bases between the two ends. CDR3 size: 14 residues. CDR1 is DFQATT, CDR2 SNEGSKA, per germline (reference sequence). The CDR3 loop reads CSASLGGRTDTQYF. The CDR3 DNA sequence: TGCAGTGCTAGTCTCGGGGGACGCACAGATACGCAGTATTTT.

The chain combines TRBV3-1 (or the pseudogene TRBV3-2) with TRBJ2-6, with D hard to call. The CDR3 is 16 residues long. CDR1 LGHDT and CDR2 YNNKEL come from the germline V gene (reference sequence). The V end lost 4 bases, the J end lost 4 bases, and 14 bases lay between the germline ends. CDR3 in DNA: TGTGCCAGCAGCCCTATAGACACCAGGGGGGCCAACGTCCTGACTTTC. Translation gives CASSPIDTRGANVLTF.

This clone was seen a few times. V usage is TRBV6-5 and J usage is TRBJ1-1; possibly TRBD1 for D (5 bases). This CDR3 has 15 amino acids. Per the germline V gene, CDR1 is MNHEY and CDR2 is SVGAGI. V was clipped by 0 bases and J by 2 bases, with 10 bases between them. The CDR3 DNA sequence: TGTGCCAGCAGTTACTCCGCGGGGCTCAACACTGAAGCTTTCTTT. As protein: CASSYSAGLNTEAFF.

V usage is TRBV10-3 and J usage is TRBJ2-2; D is undetermined. V lost 4 bases to trimming and J lost 0 bases, with 12 bases between them. Germline assignment: CDR1 ENHRY and CDR2 SYGVKD. This CDR3 region has 16 residues. CDR3 residues: CAISVYSSANTGELFF. CDR3 in DNA: TGTGCCATCAGTGTATACAGCTCCGCGAACACCGGGGAGCTGTTTTTT.

The chain uses TRBV11-2 and TRBJ2-7, with a possible D match to TRBD2 (5 bases). The CDR3 is 13 residues long. Germline V CDR1 and CDR2: SGHAT, FQNNGV. V shed 7 bases and J shed 1 base, with 11 bases lying between them. CDR3 DNA sequence: TGTGCCAGCACCTCAGGACTTTCCTACGAGCAGTACTTC. Protein: CASTSGLSYEQYF.

This chain joins TRBV18 and TRBJ1-1; no clear D. The CDR3 has 15 amino acids. V was trimmed by 6 bases and J by 2 bases, leaving 16 bases between them. Germline lookup yields CDR1 KGHSH and CDR2 LQKENI. This chain's CDR3 is CASSPTTGGNTEAFF. DNA of the CDR3: TGTGCCAGCTCCCCTACGACGGGAGGTAACACTGAAGCTTTCTTT.

The V call is TRBV25-1, the J call TRBJ1-1; D may be TRBD1 (6 bases). V was pared by 1 base and J by 0 bases, with 12 bases between. Germline V CDR1 and CDR2: MGHDK, SYGVNS. The CDR3 extends over 16 amino acids. The CDR3 region has the DNA TGTGCCAGCAGTGAATTAAGCAGGGGAATGAACACTGAAGCTTTCTTT. This gives the protein CASSELSRGMNTEAFF.

A single count supports this clone. This specimen includes other DNA sequences encoding the same CDR3. V is TRBV27 and J is TRBJ1-1; D unclear. CDR1 is MNHEY and CDR2 is SMNVEV in the germline V gene (reference sequence). The V end lost 2 bases, the J end lost 6 bases, and 10 bases lay between the germline ends. The CDR3 loop spans 13 amino acids. For the CDR3, the DNA is TGTGCCAGCAGTTTAAGAGGGTCCCCTGAAGCTTTCTTT. This encodes CASSLRGSPEAFF.

The CDR3 DNA is TGTGCCAGTGCCTATAAGGGACACAGCGACTGGGAAGCTTTCTTT. Translating it yields CASAYKGHSDWEAFF. The chain is built from TRBV19 and TRBJ1-1, with D perhaps matching TRBD1 (6 bases). The CDR3 consists of 15 residues. Germline lookup yields CDR1 LNHDA and CDR2 SQIVND (reference sequence). The V end was cut by 8 bases, the J end by 8 bases, with 24 bases between.

This rearrangement joins TRBV19 to TRBJ1-5, with a weak D call TRBD1 (6 bases). The V gene's germline CDR1 is LNHDA and CDR2 SQIVND (reference sequence). CDR3 length: 16 residues. CDR3 DNA sequence: TGTGCTACCCAACGTGCAGGGGCGAATAGCAATCAGCCCCAGCATTTT. Translating it yields CATQRAGANSNQPQHF. Full variable domain (remainder filled in from reference TRBV19 and TRBJ1-5): DGGITQSPKYLFRKEGQNVTLSCEQNLNHDAMYWYRQDPGQGLRLIYYSQIVNDFQKGDIAEGYSVSREKKESFPLTVTSAQKNPTAFYLCATQRAGANSNQPQHFGDGTRLSIL.

The genes are TRBV6-2 or TRBV6-3 and TRBJ1-1, with TRBD1 as a possible D gene (6 bases). V lost 2 bases, J lost 4 bases, and 8 bases lay in between. Germline loops: CDR1 MNHEY, CDR2 SVGEGT. This CDR3 has 13 residues. CDR3 bases: TGTGCCAGCAGTTACGGCAGGGGCACTGAAGCTTTCTTT. Translating gives CASSYGRGTEAFF.

V is TRBV6-4 and J is TRBJ1-1, with a possible D match to TRBD1 (6 bases). Germline V gene lookup returns CDR1 MRHNA and CDR2 SNTAGT. The CDR3 totals 14 residues. V was shortened by 2 bases and J by 4 bases, with 11 bases between the two germline ends. The CDR3 region is CASSDEQGSTEAFF. The CDR3 coding sequence is TGTGCCAGCAGTGACGAACAGGGTAGCACTGAAGCTTTCTTT.

In nucleotides, the CDR3 is TGTGCCAGCAGGGACAAGCGGGGGGGGGACAATGAGCAGTTCTTC. Protein product: CASRDKRGGDNEQFF. The chain recombines TRBV7-2 with TRBJ2-1, with 10 bases matching TRBD2. CDR1 and CDR2 (germline): SGHTA, FQGNSA. Trimming removed 6 bases from V and 5 bases from J; junction bases left unmatched: 7. The CDR3 runs 15 residues. Looking up the rest from reference TRBV7-2 and TRBJ2-1 gives the full variable domain: GAGVSQSPSNKVTEKGKDVELRCDPISGHTALYWYRQSLGQGLEFLIYFQGNSAPDKSGLPSDRFSAERTGGSVSTLTIQRTQQEDSAVYLCASRDKRGGDNEQFFGPGTRLTVL.